This TCR beta chain was obtained from a study of cytomegalovirus exposure and HLA in healthy donors. The V gene's germline CDR1 is SGDLS and CDR2 YYNGEE. This CDR3 is 18 amino acids long. The ends were cut back, 0 bases at V and 2 bases at J, with 17 bases in the middle. On this clone: Antigen specificity is unknown.

Study-level results: The tendency of first-cohort TCR clusters to co-occur in the 120 or so validation repertoires was identified by a subsequent analysis. In vitro data verified a few CMV-associated chains as specific for CMV antigens.

The donors belonged to the approximately 120-subject validation cohort, separate from the approximately 700-subject first cohort. Assay used: immunoSEQ multiplex PCR; TCRdb lists only in-frame clones, some missing. The sample shows about 150,000 clones, 91% of them seen only once. Sequencing input: PBMCs. This chain uses TRBV9 with TRBJ2-2; possible D gene TRBD2, 5 bases. The receptor was derived from a man between 18 and 29 years old in good health and CMV-seronegative. The CDR3 DNA is TGTGCCAGCAGCGTAGGTGATGGGGTAGCGAGAAACACCGGGGAGCTGTTTTTT. Amino acids: CASSVGDGVARNTGELFF.